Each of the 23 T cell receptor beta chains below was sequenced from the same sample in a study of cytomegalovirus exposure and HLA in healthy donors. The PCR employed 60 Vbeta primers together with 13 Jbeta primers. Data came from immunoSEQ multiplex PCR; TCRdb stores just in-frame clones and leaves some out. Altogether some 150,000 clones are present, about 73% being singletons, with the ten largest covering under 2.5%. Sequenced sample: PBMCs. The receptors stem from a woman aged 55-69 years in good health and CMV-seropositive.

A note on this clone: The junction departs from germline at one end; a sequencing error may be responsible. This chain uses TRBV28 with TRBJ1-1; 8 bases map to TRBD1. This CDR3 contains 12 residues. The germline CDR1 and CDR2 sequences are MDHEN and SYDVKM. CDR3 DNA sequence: TGTGCCAGCAGTTTATTCGGCAGGGGGCCCCACTTT. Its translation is CASSLFGRGPHF.

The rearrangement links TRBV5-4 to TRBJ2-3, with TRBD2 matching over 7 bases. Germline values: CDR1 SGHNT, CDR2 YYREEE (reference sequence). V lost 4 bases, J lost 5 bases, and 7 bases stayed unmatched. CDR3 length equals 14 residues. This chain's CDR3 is CASSPAGERDTQYF. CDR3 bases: TGTGCCAGCAGCCCTGCGGGAGAAAGAGATACGCAGTATTTT.

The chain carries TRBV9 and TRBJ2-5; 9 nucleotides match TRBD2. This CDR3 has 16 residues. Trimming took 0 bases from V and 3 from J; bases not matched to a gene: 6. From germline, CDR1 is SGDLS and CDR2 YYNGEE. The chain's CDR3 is CASSVGSGGREETQYF. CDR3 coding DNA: TGTGCCAGCAGCGTAGGGTCCGGCGGGAGGGAAGAGACCCAGTACTTC.

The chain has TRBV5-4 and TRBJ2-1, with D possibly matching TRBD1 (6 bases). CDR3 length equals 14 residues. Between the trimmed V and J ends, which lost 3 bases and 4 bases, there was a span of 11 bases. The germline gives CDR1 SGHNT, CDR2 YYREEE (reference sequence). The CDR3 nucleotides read TGTGCCAGCAGCTCGGGGCAGGGGTACAATGAGCAGTTCTTC. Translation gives CASSSGQGYNEQFF.

In DNA form, the CDR3 reads TGTGCCAGCAGCCCCCCGGGTGGGACCGGGGAGCTGTTTTTT. Protein sequence: CASSPPGGTGELFF. The chain carries TRBV7-8 and TRBJ2-2; D not resolved. Deletions cut 5 bases from V and 5 bases from J, with 12 bases between. Per germline, CDR1 SGHVS and CDR2 FQNEAQ. The length of the CDR3 is 14 residues.

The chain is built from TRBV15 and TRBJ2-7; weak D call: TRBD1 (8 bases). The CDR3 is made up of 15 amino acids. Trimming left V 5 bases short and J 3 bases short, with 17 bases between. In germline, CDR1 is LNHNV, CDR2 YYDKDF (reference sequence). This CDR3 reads CATSGGNRGGYEQYF. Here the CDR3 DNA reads TGTGCCACCAGCGGGGGGAACAGGGGGGGCTACGAGCAGTACTTC.

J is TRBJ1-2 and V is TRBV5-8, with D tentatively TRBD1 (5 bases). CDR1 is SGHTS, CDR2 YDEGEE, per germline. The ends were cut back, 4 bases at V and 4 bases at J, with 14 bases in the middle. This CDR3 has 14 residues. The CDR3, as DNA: TGTGCCAGCAGCCCAGGACACAACTCCTATGGCTACACCTTC. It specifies CASSPGHNSYGYTF. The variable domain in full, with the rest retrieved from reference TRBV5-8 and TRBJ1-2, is EAGVTQSPTHLIKTRGQQATLRCSPISGHTSVYWYQQALGLGLQFLLWYDEGEERNRGNFPPRFSGRQFPNYSSELNVNALELEDSALYLCASSPGHNSYGYTFGSGTRLTVV.

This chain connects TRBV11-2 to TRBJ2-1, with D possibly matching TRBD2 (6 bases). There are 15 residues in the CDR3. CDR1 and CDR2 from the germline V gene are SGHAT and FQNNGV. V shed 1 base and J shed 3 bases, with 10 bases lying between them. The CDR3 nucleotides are TGTGCCAGCAGCTTAGGAGCGGGCCGCTACAATGAGCAGTTCTTC. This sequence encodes CASSLGAGRYNEQFF.

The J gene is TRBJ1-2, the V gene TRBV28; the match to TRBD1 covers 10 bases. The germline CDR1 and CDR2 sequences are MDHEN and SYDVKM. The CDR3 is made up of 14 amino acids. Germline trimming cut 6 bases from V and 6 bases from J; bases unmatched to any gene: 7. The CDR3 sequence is CASSPGQGRDGYTF. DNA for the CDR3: TGTGCCAGCAGCCCGGGACAGGGGCGTGATGGCTACACCTTC.

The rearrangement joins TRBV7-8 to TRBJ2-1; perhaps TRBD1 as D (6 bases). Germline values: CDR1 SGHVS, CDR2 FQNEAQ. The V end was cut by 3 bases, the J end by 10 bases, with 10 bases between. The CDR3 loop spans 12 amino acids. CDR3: CASSFYTGEQFF. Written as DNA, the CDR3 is TGTGCCAGCAGCTTCTATACAGGGGAGCAGTTCTTC.

Written as DNA, the CDR3 is TGTGCCAGCAGCTTAGCAGGGGGGACTAGCGGGAGCTACGAGCAGTACTTC. This gives the protein CASSLAGGTSGSYEQYF. V usage is TRBV7-9 and J usage is TRBJ2-7; 14 bases are a match to TRBD2. Germline loops: CDR1 SEHNR, CDR2 FQNEAQ (reference sequence). The length of the CDR3 is 17 residues. V lost 0 bases and J lost 3; bases outside the gene matches: 4. Full variable domain (remainder filled in from reference TRBV7-9 and TRBJ2-7): DTGVSQNPRHKITKRGQNVTFRCDPISEHNRLYWYRQTLGQGPEFLTYFQNEAQLEKSRLLSDRFSAERPKGSFSTLEIQRTEQGDSAMYLCASSLAGGTSGSYEQYFGPGTRLTVT.

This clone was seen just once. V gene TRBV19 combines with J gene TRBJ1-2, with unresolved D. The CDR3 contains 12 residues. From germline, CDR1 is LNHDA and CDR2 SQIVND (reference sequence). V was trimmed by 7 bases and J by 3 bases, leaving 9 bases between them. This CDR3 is CASTPRDYGYTF. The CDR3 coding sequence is TGTGCCAGTACCCCGCGCGACTATGGCTACACCTTC.

CDR3 residues: CSSCEQFF. In nucleotides, the CDR3 is TGCAGCTCATGTGAGCAGTTCTTC. The genes are TRBV29-1 and TRBJ2-1; the D is unclear. Trimming took 8 bases from V and 9 from J, leaving 5 bases between them. Germline lookup yields CDR1 SQVTM and CDR2 ANQGSEA. CDR3 length: 8 amino acids.

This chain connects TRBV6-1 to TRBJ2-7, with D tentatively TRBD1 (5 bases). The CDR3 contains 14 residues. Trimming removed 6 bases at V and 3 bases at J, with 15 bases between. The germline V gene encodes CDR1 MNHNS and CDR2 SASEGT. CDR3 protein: CASRHLTVSYEQYF. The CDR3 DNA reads TGTGCCAGCAGACACCTGACAGTGAGCTACGAGCAGTACTTC.

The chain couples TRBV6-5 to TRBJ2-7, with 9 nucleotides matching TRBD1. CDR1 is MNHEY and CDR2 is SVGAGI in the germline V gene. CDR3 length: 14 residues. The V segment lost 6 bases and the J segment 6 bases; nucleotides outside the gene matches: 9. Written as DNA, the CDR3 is TGTGCCAGCAGGCAGGGACAGGGAAACGGCGAGCAGTACTTC. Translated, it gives CASRQGQGNGEQYF.

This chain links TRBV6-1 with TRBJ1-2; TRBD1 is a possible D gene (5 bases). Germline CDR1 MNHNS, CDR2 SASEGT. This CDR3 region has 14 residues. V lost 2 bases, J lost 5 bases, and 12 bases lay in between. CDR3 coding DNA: TGTGCCAGCAGTGAATTCCGGCAGGGTTATGGCTACACCTTC. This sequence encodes CASSEFRQGYGYTF.

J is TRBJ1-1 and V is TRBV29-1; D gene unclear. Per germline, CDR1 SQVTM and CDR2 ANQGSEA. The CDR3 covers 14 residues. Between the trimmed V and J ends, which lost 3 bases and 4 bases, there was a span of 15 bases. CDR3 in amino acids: CSVERYTAGTEAFF. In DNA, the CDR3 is TGCAGCGTTGAGCGTTATACCGCGGGCACTGAAGCTTTCTTT.

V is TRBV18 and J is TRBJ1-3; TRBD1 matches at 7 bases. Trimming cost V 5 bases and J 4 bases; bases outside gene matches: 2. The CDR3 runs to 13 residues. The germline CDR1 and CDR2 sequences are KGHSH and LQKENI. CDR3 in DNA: TGTGCCAGCTCAGGGACAGTGGGAAACACCATATATTTT. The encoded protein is CASSGTVGNTIYF.

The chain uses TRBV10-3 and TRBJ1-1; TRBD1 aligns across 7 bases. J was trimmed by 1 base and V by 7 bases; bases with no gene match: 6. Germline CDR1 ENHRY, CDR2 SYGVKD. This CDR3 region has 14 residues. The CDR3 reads CAITAGQTNTEAFF. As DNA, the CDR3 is TGTGCCATCACCGCGGGACAGACGAACACTGAAGCTTTCTTT.

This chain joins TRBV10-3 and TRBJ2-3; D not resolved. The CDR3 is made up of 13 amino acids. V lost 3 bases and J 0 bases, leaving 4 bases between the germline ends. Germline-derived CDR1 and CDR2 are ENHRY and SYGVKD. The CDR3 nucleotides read TGTGCCATCAGTGAATCTAGCACAGATACGCAGTATTTT. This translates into CAISESSTDTQYF.

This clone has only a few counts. The CDR3 nucleotides read TGTGCCAGTACCAAGGGGAATGTCAATCCAGATACGCAGTATTTT. This codes for CASTKGNVNPDTQYF. V gene TRBV19 combines with J gene TRBJ2-3; D is perhaps TRBD1 (5 bases). CDR1 LNHDA and CDR2 SQIVND come from the germline V gene (reference sequence). The CDR3 loop spans 15 amino acids. Trimming took off 7 bases at V and 4 bases at J, with 18 bases between the two ends. Looking up the rest from reference TRBV19 and TRBJ2-3 gives the full variable domain: DGGITQSPKYLFRKEGQNVTLSCEQNLNHDAMYWYRQDPGQGLRLIYYSQIVNDFQKGDIAEGYSVSREKKESFPLTVTSAQKNPTAFYLCASTKGNVNPDTQYFGPGTRLTVL.

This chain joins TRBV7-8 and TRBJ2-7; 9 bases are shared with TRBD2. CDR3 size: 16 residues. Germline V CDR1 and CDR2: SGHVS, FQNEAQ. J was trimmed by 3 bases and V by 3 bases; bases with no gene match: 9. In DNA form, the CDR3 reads TGTGCCAGCAGCTTGGGGGCTAGCGGGAAAGTCTACGAGCAGTACTTC. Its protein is CASSLGASGKVYEQYF.

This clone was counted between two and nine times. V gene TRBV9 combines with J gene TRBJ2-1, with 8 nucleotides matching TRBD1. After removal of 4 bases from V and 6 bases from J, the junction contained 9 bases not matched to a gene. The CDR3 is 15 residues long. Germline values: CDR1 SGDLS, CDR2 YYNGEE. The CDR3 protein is CASSRGRQGTNEQFF. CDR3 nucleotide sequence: TGTGCCAGCAGCCGAGGGAGACAGGGGACCAATGAGCAGTTCTTC.